These 8 T cell receptor beta chains were all obtained from the same sample, sequenced in a study of regulatory T cells in long-lasting Graves disease. For TCR beta, libraries came from iRepertoire HTBI primers and Arm-PCR of CDR3 regions. A single record per CDR3 protein comes from TCRdb applying MiXCR to the multiplex PCR reads. The data hold some 500,000 distinct CDR3 sequences, with roughly 12% observed a single time. The time point denotes: newly diagnosed GD, antithyroid drugs for less than 3 months. The TCR library was made from RNA extracted from PBMCs. This sample also belongs to another study, concerning T cells in Graves' hyperthyroidism and ophthalmopathy.

Source: peripheral blood mononuclear cells (PBMCs), taken at new diagnosis, from a patient treated with antithyroid drugs. These receptors originate from a man aged 25 to 40 with Graves disease.

The genes are TRBV7-3 and TRBJ2-3; 9 nucleotides match TRBD1. The CDR3 totals 16 residues. Germline V lookup: CDR1 SGHTA, CDR2 FQGTGA. The ends lost 6 bases at V and 2 bases at J; junction bases unmatched: 9. CDR3 DNA sequence: TGTGCCAGCAGTCCCCTCGGGACAGGGCTCACAGATACGCAGTATTTT. This sequence encodes CASSPLGTGLTDTQYF. Drawing the rest from reference TRBV7-3 and TRBJ2-3, the complete variable domain is GAGVSQTPSNKVTEKGKYVELRCDPISGHTALYWYRQSLGQGPEFLIYFQGTGAADDSGLPNDRFFAVRPEGSVSTLKIQRTERGDSAVYLCASSPLGTGLTDTQYFGPGTRLTVL.

This clonotype has only a few counts. The rearrangement uses TRBV14 and TRBJ1-2; D gene unclear. This CDR3 comprises 14 residues. Germline V gene data show CDR1 as SGHDN and CDR2 as FVKESK. V gave up 4 bases and J gave up 0 bases, with 9 bases separating them. CDR3 residues: CASSPSGANYGYTF. For the CDR3, the DNA is TGTGCCAGCAGCCCTTCCGGGGCTAACTATGGCTACACCTTC.

This clonotype was observed at least ten times. The CDR3 here is CASTRGETQYF. As DNA, the CDR3 is TGTGCCAGCACCAGGGGGGAGACCCAGTACTTC. This rearrangement joins TRBV6-1 to TRBJ2-5; 7 bases line up with TRBD1. The trim removed 7 bases at V and 5 bases at J, leaving 1 base unmatched. Germline CDR1 MNHNS, CDR2 SASEGT. CDR3 length: 11 residues.

This clonotype was observed a handful of times. No conserved phenylalanine or tryptophan is present at the end of the CDR3, so a read error is the likely explanation. V gene TRBV20-1 combines with J gene TRBJ2-5; 8 nucleotides line up with TRBD2. The CDR3 runs to 15 residues. Germline trimming cut 0 bases from V and 5 bases from J; bases unmatched to any gene: 8. CDR1 DFQATT and CDR2 SNEGSKA come from the germline V gene (reference sequence). The CDR3 DNA reads TGCAGTGCTAGAGATCTAGCGGGCAATATGGAGACCCAGTACTCC. It encodes CSARDLAGNMETQYS.

The table lists this clonotype with many counts. The chain has TRBV20-1 and TRBJ2-7; no reliable D call. This CDR3 has 13 amino acids. Germline CDR1 is DFQATT and CDR2 is SNEGSKA (reference sequence). V dropped 0 bases and J dropped 1 base, with 7 bases sitting between them. In DNA form, the CDR3 reads TGCAGTGCTAGAGATATAGCTTCCTACGAGCAGTACTTC. Amino acids: CSARDIASYEQYF.

This clonotype was counted between two and nine times. The V and J genes are TRBV4-1 and TRBJ2-5; 10 nucleotides match TRBD1. Unmatched junction bases numbered 6, after V lost 3 bases and J lost 2 bases. CDR1 is MGHRA and CDR2 is YSYEKL in the germline V gene. The CDR3 covers 16 residues. The CDR3 reads CASSQRQGARQETQYF. CDR3 sequence (DNA): TGCGCCAGCAGCCAGAGACAGGGGGCGCGTCAAGAGACCCAGTACTTC.

This clonotype has only a few counts. The J gene is TRBJ2-7, the V gene TRBV13, with TRBD1 matching over 10 bases. The CDR3 loop spans 17 amino acids. J lost 1 base, V lost 5 bases, and 11 bases had no gene match. Per the germline V gene, CDR1 is PRHDT and CDR2 is FYEKMQ (reference sequence). The chain's CDR3 is CASSLRNRDRGSYEQYF. The CDR3 DNA reads as TGTGCCAGCAGCCTCCGTAACCGGGACAGGGGTTCCTACGAGCAGTACTTC.

As to this clonotype: Compared with germline, one end of the junction differs, possibly owing to a read error. CDR3 bases: TGTGCCAGCGGAGCGGAGGGGGAGACCCAGTACTTC. Translation gives CASGAEGETQYF. The V gene is TRBV4-1, the J gene TRBJ2-5; the D gene is possibly TRBD2 (6 bases). Germline CDR1 reads MGHRA; CDR2 reads YSYEKL. The CDR3 totals 12 residues.